The rows below give T cell receptor beta chains drawn from one sample of a study of blood T cell repertoires in COVID-19. Only in-frame clones appear in the TCRdb table, and some are missing; sequencing was by immunoSEQ multiplex PCR. This table has around 88,000 clones, roughly 80% appearing once. The sequencing input was peripheral blood. The receptors shown here come from a man in his sixties with acute or convalescent COVID-19. The CDR3 runs from the conserved cysteine through the conserved F or W. Each record gives: clone size, CDR3 length, D gene, J gene, V gene, CDR3 DNA, CDR3 protein. The D gene is left open where the match is weak. Clone size is stated in some rows and not others, as once, few, many or a class when expanded.

>-|14|-|TRBJ1-4|TRBV6-5
TGTGCCAGCAGGACACCCCTGTATGTCGAAAAACTGTTTTTT
CASRTPLYVEKLFF
>-|14|-|TRBJ2-7|TRBV15
TGTGCCACCAGCAGAGACCGGGGTTTCAACGAGCAGTACTTC
CATSRDRGFNEQYF
>-|12|-|TRBJ2-7|TRBV5-1
TGCGCCAGCAGCCATGACAGAAGCGAGCAGTACTTC
CASSHDRSEQYF
>-|13|TRBD2|TRBJ2-7|TRBV10-1
TGCGCCAGCGGGACTAGCTCCCTACGCGAGCAGTACTTC
CASGTSSLREQYF
>-|15|-|TRBJ1-4|TRBV7-2
TGTGCCAGCAGCCCTAGTGGCATAAGTTTTGAAAAACTGTTTTTT
CASSPSGISFEKLFF
>-|14|TRBD1|TRBJ2-2|TRBV27
TGTGCCAGCAGTTCCACAGGGGGCACCGGGGAGCTGTTTTTT
CASSSTGGTGELFF
>-|14|TRBD1|TRBJ2-1|TRBV24-1
TGTGCCACCAGTGGGACAGGGGGCCTGAATGAGCAGTTCTTC
CATSGTGGLNEQFF
>-|13|-|TRBJ1-1|TRBV3-1/TRBV3-2
TGTGCCAGCAGCCCCCGGGACATTGATGAAGCTTTCTTT
CASSPRDIDEAFF
>few|13|-|TRBJ2-1|TRBV11-3
TGTGCCAGCAGCTTAGGAACACACAATGAGCAGTTCTTC
CASSLGTHNEQFF
>-|13|-|TRBJ1-4|TRBV29-1
TGCAGCGCTCAGGGGTCGGGTAATGAAAAACTGTTTTTT
CSAQGSGNEKLFF
>few|14|-|TRBJ2-2|TRBV7-9
TGTGCCAGCAGCTTGGAGGGGGCCACCGGGGAGCTGTTTTTT
CASSLEGATGELFF
>-|15|-|TRBJ1-5|TRBV21-1
TGTGCCAGCAGCAAAGGGGTAGGCGGGAATCAGCCCCAGCATTTT
CASSKGVGGNQPQHF
>-|16|TRBD1|TRBJ1-3|TRBV5-8
TGTGCCAGCAGCTGGGGACAGGCCGGCTCTGGAAACACCATATATTTT
CASSWGQAGSGNTIYF
>-|13|-|TRBJ1-2|TRBV6-5
TGTGCCAGCAGAAGTCAGGGAGGCTATGGCTACACCTTC
CASRSQGGYGYTF
>-|16|TRBD1|TRBJ1-6|TRBV3-1/TRBV3-2
TGTGCCAGCAGCCAAGGGACAGGGTCCTATAATTCACCCCTCCACTTT
CASSQGTGSYNSPLHF
>-|13|-|TRBJ1-1|TRBV2
TGTGCCAGCAGTGTTCAGGGGATCACTGAAGCTTTCTTT
CASSVQGITEAFF
>-|14|-|TRBJ1-1|TRBV11-3
TGTGCCAGCAGCCCTCGGGGGGCCCCGACTGAAGCTTTCTTT
CASSPRGAPTEAFF
>-|17|TRBD2|TRBJ2-1|TRBV10-2
TGCGCCAGCAGTGCGAGCGGGAGGGGTAGCTCCTACAATGAGCAGTTCTTC
CASSASGRGSSYNEQFF
>-|15|-|TRBJ2-7|TRBV3-1/TRBV3-2
TGTGCCAGCAGCCAAGGGGGGCAGGGGATTTACGAGCAGTACTTC
CASSQGGQGIYEQYF
>-|13|-|TRBJ2-5|TRBV5-4
TGTGCCAGCAGCTTGAGGGGTGGGGAGACCCAGTACTTC
CASSLRGGETQYF
>-|15|TRBD1|TRBJ2-1|TRBV11-3
TGTGCCAGCAGCGAACAGACAGGGGCTTACAATGAGCAGTTCTTC
CASSEQTGAYNEQFF
>-|14|-|TRBJ2-7|TRBV5-4
TGTGCCAGCAGCCCAAGCCAGGGGACGGACGAGCAGTACTTC
CASSPSQGTDEQYF
>-|16|-|TRBJ2-1|TRBV3-1/TRBV3-2
TGTGCCAGCAGCCCCCAACCGGCGAGGGGGATCGGCGAGCAGTTCTTC
CASSPQPARGIGEQFF
>few|12|-|TRBJ1-5|TRBV6-6
TGTGCCAGCCGCCCAGCGGAACAGCCCCAGCATTTT
CASRPAEQPQHF
>-|14|-|TRBJ2-4|TRBV5-1
TGCGCCAGCAGCTCCCCGTTACGGGAAAACATTCAGTACTTC
CASSSPLRENIQYF
>-|15|-|TRBJ2-3|TRBV7-2
TGTGCCAGCAGCTTAGTGGGGGGAAACACAGATACGCAGTATTTT
CASSLVGGNTDTQYF
>-|14|-|TRBJ1-4|TRBV30
TGTGCCTGGAGACCCCGGGGGGCTAATGAAAAACTGTTTTTT
CAWRPRGANEKLFF
>-|18|TRBD1|TRBJ1-2|TRBV6-2/TRBV6-3
TGTGCCAGCAGTTATACTACAGGGGGCGCTTCTCTCAACTATGGCTACACCTTC
CASSYTTGGASLNYGYTF
>-|19|-|TRBJ1-1|TRBV18
TGTGCCAGCTCACCTATGATCCCCACGTCCTCGGCGGTGAACACTGAAGCTTTCTTT
CASSPMIPTSSAVNTEAFF
>once|18|TRBD2|TRBJ2-3|TRBV10-1
TGCGCCAGCAGTGTTTCTCTGGCTAGCGGGGATGGCACAGATACGCAGTATTTT
CASSVSLASGDGTDTQYF
>once|15|TRBD2|TRBJ2-7|TRBV9
TGTGCCAGCAGCCCCCGTGGTAGCGGGGCGGGGGAGCAGTACTTC
CASSPRGSGAGEQYF
>-|14|TRBD1|TRBJ1-5|TRBV2
TGTGCCAGCAAGCAGGGGGCTGAGAATCAGCCCCAGCATTTT
CASKQGAENQPQHF
>-|14|-|TRBJ1-1|TRBV10-3
TGTGCCATCAGCGGACGGGGAGGGAACACTGAAGCTTTCTTT
CAISGRGGNTEAFF
>-|18|-|TRBJ2-3|TRBV7-8
TGTGCCAGCAGCTTAACGGTCCAGTTGGGGCAACAATCAGATACGCAGTATTTT
CASSLTVQLGQQSDTQYF
>-|15|TRBD2|TRBJ2-2|TRBV6-6
TGTGCCAGCACCGAACCGGGACTACACACCGGGGAGCTGTTTTTT
CASTEPGLHTGELFF
>-|16|-|TRBJ2-7|TRBV14
TGTGCCAGCAGTCCTCGTCGCGGCGCCTTCTCCTACGAGCAGTACTTC
CASSPRRGAFSYEQYF
>-|14|-|TRBJ1-2|TRBV6-5
TGTGCCAGCACCGACGGAGCGACTAACTATGGCTACACCTTC
CASTDGATNYGYTF
>few|16|TRBD2|TRBJ2-1|TRBV11-3
TGTGCCAGCAGCTTATACGGGGGGGCCGAATACAATGAGCAGTTCTTC
CASSLYGGAEYNEQFF
>-|16|TRBD2|TRBJ2-2|TRBV5-1
TGCGCCAGCAGCTTGGGCGGGGGGGCGAACACCGGGGAGCTGTTTTTT
CASSLGGGANTGELFF
>-|14|TRBD1|TRBJ1-2|TRBV6-2/TRBV6-3
TGTGCCAGCAGTTACTTGGACAGGGATTATGGCTACACCTTC
CASSYLDRDYGYTF
>-|13|TRBD1|TRBJ2-7|TRBV18
TGTGCCAGCTCACTACAGGGGGTCTACGAGCAGTACTTC
CASSLQGVYEQYF
>-|17|TRBD1|TRBJ2-4|TRBV5-1
TGCGCCAGCAGCGCGGAGCCCGGGACAGGGACCAAAAACATTCAGTACTTC
CASSAEPGTGTKNIQYF
>few|15|TRBD2|TRBJ2-3|TRBV11-3
TGTGCCAGCAGCACGACTAGCGGGGCAGGAGATACGCAGTATTTT
CASSTTSGAGDTQYF
>-|17|TRBD1|TRBJ2-1|TRBV28
TGTGCCAGCGACCGGGACAGGGGAGGCTCGTTCGCGAATGAGCAGTTCTTC
CASDRDRGGSFANEQFF
>once|11|-|TRBJ1-1|TRBV20-1
TGCAGTGCTCCCGGGAACACTGAAGCTTTCTTT
CSAPGNTEAFF
>-|14|-|TRBJ1-1|TRBV3-1/TRBV3-2
TGTGCCAGCAGCCCCGGGGTGGGAACGACTGAAGCTTTCTTT
CASSPGVGTTEAFF
>-|14|-|TRBJ1-3|TRBV3-1/TRBV3-2
TGTGCCAGCAGCCAAGATGCACTGAGAACCACCATATATTTT
CASSQDALRTTIYF
>once|13|-|TRBJ2-4|TRBV7-3
TGTGCCAGCAGCTTAGGGCCTCGGAACATTCAGTACTTC
CASSLGPRNIQYF
>once|13|TRBD1|TRBJ1-2|TRBV9
TGTGCCAGCAGCGTAACTTCAGGGGGCGGCTACACCTTC
CASSVTSGGGYTF
>-|18|TRBD1|TRBJ2-2|TRBV2
TGTGCCAGCAGTGAAACCCTAGACAGGGGGCGAAGCACCGGGGAGCTGTTTTTT
CASSETLDRGRSTGELFF
>-|17|TRBD2|TRBJ2-2|TRBV11-2
TGTGCCAGCAGCTTAACCGGGACTAGCGGGAGGACCGGGGAGCTGTTTTTT
CASSLTGTSGRTGELFF
>-|14|TRBD1|TRBJ2-7|TRBV3-1/TRBV3-2
TGTGCCAGCAGCAGGACAGGGGGCCCCTACGAGCAGTACTTC
CASSRTGGPYEQYF
>-|11|-|TRBJ1-4|TRBV20-1
TGCAGTTCTGAATTCGGACAGAAACTGTTTTTT
CSSEFGQKLFF
>-|14|-|TRBJ2-2|TRBV28
TGTGCCAGCAGCAACCTACAGGGCTCCGGGGAGCTGTTTTTT
CASSNLQGSGELFF